One sample yielded the 8 T cell receptor beta chains listed below, sequenced in a study of tumor-infiltrating lymphocytes in primary liver carcinoma. The investigators made TCR beta cDNA from roughly 460 ng total RNA, using a constant-region primer. Libraries for TCR beta were built through three nested multiplex PCR rounds, which together made up a slightly modified ARM-PCR procedure. The first two PCR rounds used TRBV1-TRBV30 primers with a Cbeta primer, nine to eleven cycles each. TCRdb itself ran the multiplex PCR reads through MiXCR, one entry per CDR3 protein. The table includes around 56,000 distinct CDR3 sequences, about two thirds detected once. The study co-extracted DNA and RNA from about 21-30 mg of unsorted bulk tissue. The sample comprised liver tumor tissue from sampling region 2. As to subset: tumor region T2, inferior pole. The receptors shown here come from a man aged 40-50 years with primary liver carcinoma and hepatitis B virus infection.

In the case of this clonotype: Given a much more abundant clone one base away, this may be a read error. The rearrangement joins TRBV5-4 to TRBJ2-7; the match to TRBD1 covers 8 bases. Losses at the gene ends were 3 bases for V and 3 bases for J; bases not matched to a gene: 5. The CDR3 contains 14 residues. Germline V CDR1 and CDR2: SGHNT, YYREEE (reference sequence). CDR3 coding DNA: TGTGCCAGCAGCTCAGGACAGGGTGGCTACGAGCAGTACTTC. Encoded protein: CASSSGQGGYEQYF.

Remarks on this clonotype: The junction departs from germline at one end; a sequencing error may be responsible. The chain carries TRBV24-1 and TRBJ2-1; 11 bases fit TRBD1. Germline CDR1 KGHDR, CDR2 SFDVKD. This CDR3 comprises 17 residues. The CDR3 DNA follows: TGTCCCACCAGTGATTTGCGCCGGGACAGGGGGGACAATGAGCAGTTCTTC. Its protein product is CPTSDLRRDRGDNEQFF.

Ten or more counts support this clonotype. The chain employs TRBV5-4 and TRBJ2-1, with TRBD2 matching 7 bases. V was clipped by 0 bases and J by 7 bases; unmatched bases: 7. CDR1 is SGHNT, CDR2 YYREEE, per germline (reference sequence). The CDR3 is 15 amino acids. The CDR3 loop reads CASSLGSGDLNEQFF. The CDR3 DNA follows: TGTGCCAGCAGCTTGGGAAGCGGGGATCTAAATGAGCAGTTCTTC.

As to this clonotype: A read error may be the cause here, since a much bigger clone is one base away. The chain is built from TRBV11-2 and TRBJ2-6, with TRBD1 matching 7 bases. Germline assignment: CDR1 SGHAT and CDR2 FQNNGV. The CDR3 is 16 residues long. Unmatched junction bases numbered 8, after V lost 7 bases and J lost 2 bases. The CDR3 DNA reads TGTGCCAGCAACTTGACAGGGAGAACTGGGGCCAACGTCCTGACTTTC. This sequence encodes CASNLTGRTGANVLTF.

This clonotype was seen only a few times. The V and J genes are TRBV29-1 and TRBJ2-4; the D gene is possibly TRBD1 (5 bases). Germline V CDR1 and CDR2: SQVTM, ANQGSEA. CDR3 length: 11 amino acids. V was pared by 4 bases and J by 6 bases, with 7 bases between. The CDR3 sequence: CSVGQRNIQYF. Written as DNA, the CDR3 is TGCAGCGTTGGACAGAGAAACATTCAGTACTTC.

Points on this clonotype: A much larger clone is a single base away; this may be a read error. The V call is TRBV5-8, the J call TRBJ2-7; no definite D call. This CDR3 region has 14 residues. Looked up from germline, CDR1 is SGHTS and CDR2 is YDEGEE. The CDR3 protein is CASSLDRNSCEQYF. The CDR3 DNA is TGTGCCAGCAGCTTGGATCGAAACTCCTGCGAGCAGTACTTC.

This clonotype was seen just once. No conserved phenylalanine or tryptophan is present at the end of the CDR3, so a read error is the likely explanation. The chain carries TRBV7-9 and TRBJ2-2; 9 nucleotides align to TRBD2. CDR3 length: 17 amino acids. Germline V gives CDR1 SEHNR, CDR2 FQNEAQ (reference sequence). The V segment lost 5 bases and the J segment 2 bases; nucleotides outside the gene matches: 9. The CDR3 here is CASSPAGGGSNTGELFL. Here the CDR3 DNA reads TGTGCCAGCAGCCCAGCGGGAGGTGGCTCTAACACCGGGGAGCTGTTTCTT.

Note on this clonotype: A read error may account for a junction end that differs from germline. V usage is TRBV6-1 and J usage is TRBJ1-4; 8 bases are shared with TRBD1. The CDR3 consists of 15 residues. The germline gives CDR1 MNHNS, CDR2 SASEGT. For the CDR3, the DNA is TGTGCCGGCAGTGTACAGGGGGTGACTAATGAAAAACTGTTTTTT. Protein sequence: CAGSVQGVTNEKLFF.